This is a list of T cell receptor beta chains from one sample in a study of blood T cells in healthy people across ages. TCRdb reprocessed the 5' RACE reads via MiXCR and lists one record per CDR3 protein. Counted here are fewer than 1,000,000 distinct CDR3 sequences, around two fifths occurring once; the ten biggest clones make up under 20%. The specimen sequenced was blood. These receptors all come from a man between 60 and 75 years old in good health. Each CDR3 is given with its conserved first and last residue. The D gene is left open where the match is weak. Size is omitted from some rows. Given values are once, few, many or a class for expanded clones.

size: -; V: TRBV24-1; D: TRBD1; J: TRBJ2-3; CDR3: CATSDLLGTGTDTQYF; DNA: TGTGCCACCAGTGATTTGCTGGGGACAGGTACAGATACGCAGTATTTT
size: -; V: TRBV20-1; D: TRBD2; J: TRBJ2-1; CDR3: CSARDPWTSTNEQFF; DNA: TGCAGTGCTAGAGACCCTTGGACTAGTACCAATGAGCAGTTCTTC
size: -; V: TRBV9; D: TRBD1; J: TRBJ1-6; CDR3: CASSVGTGRKRRVLLFYSPLHF; DNA: TGTGCCAGCAGCGTAGGGACAGGGCGTAAGCGGCGCGTCTTATTATTTTATTCACCCCTCCACTTT
size: -; V: TRBV5-1; D: -; J: TRBJ1-6; CDR3: CASSLGRGVPYNSPLHF; DNA: TGCGCCAGCAGCTTGGGTAGAGGGGTTCCTTACAATTCACCCCTCCACTTT
size: -; V: TRBV5-4; D: -; J: TRBJ2-3; CDR3: CASSLGQGIRPSTDTQYF; DNA: TGTGCCAGCAGCTTGGGGCAGGGGATTCGTCCTAGCACAGATACGCAGTATTTT
size: -; V: TRBV12-3/TRBV12-4; D: -; J: TRBJ1-5; CDR3: CASSFTRNQPQHF; DNA: TGTGCCAGCAGTTTTACAAGGAATCAGCCCCAGCATTTT
size: -; V: TRBV6-2/TRBV6-3; D: -; J: TRBJ2-3; CDR3: CASSSGKDTDTQYF; DNA: TGTGCCAGCAGTTCCGGGAAGGATACAGATACGCAGTATTTT
size: once; V: TRBV7-6; D: -; J: TRBJ2-7; CDR3: CASSLEVNSYEQYF; DNA: TGTGCCAGCAGCTTAGAGGTAAACTCCTACGAGCAGTACTTC
size: once; V: TRBV27; D: TRBD1; J: TRBJ1-2; CDR3: CASSHGLQGTGYTF; DNA: TGTGCCAGCAGTCATGGGTTACAGGGGACTGGCTACACCTTC
size: -; V: TRBV12-3/TRBV12-4; D: TRBD1; J: TRBJ2-7; CDR3: CASSYNGQGGYEQYF; DNA: TGTGCCAGCAGTTACAACGGACAGGGCGGCTACGAGCAGTACTTC
size: few; V: TRBV4-1; D: -; J: TRBJ1-5; CDR3: CASSQVSNQPQHF; DNA: TGCGCCAGCAGCCAAGTAAGCAATCAGCCCCAGCATTTT
size: -; V: TRBV2; D: -; J: TRBJ2-7; CDR3: CASSEFQGHEQYF; DNA: TGTGCCAGCAGTGAATTCCAGGGCCACGAGCAGTACTTC
size: -; V: TRBV6-6; D: TRBD2; J: TRBJ2-1; CDR3: CASRRTSGSSCNEQFF; DNA: TGTGCCAGCAGGCGGACTAGCGGGAGCTCCTGCAATGAGCAGTTCTTC
size: -; V: TRBV12-3/TRBV12-4; D: -; J: TRBJ1-2; CDR3: CALRTGDGYTF; DNA: TGTGCCCTCAGGACGGGGGACGGCTACACCTTC
size: -; V: TRBV20-1; D: TRBD2; J: TRBJ2-7; CDR3: CSARDTTSGGVLYEQYF; DNA: TGCAGTGCTAGAGACACTACTAGCGGGGGGGTGCTCTACGAGCAGTACTTC
size: -; V: TRBV6-1; D: -; J: TRBJ2-7; CDR3: CASRTTANGYEQYF; DNA: TGTGCCAGCAGGACGACAGCGAACGGTTACGAGCAGTACTTC